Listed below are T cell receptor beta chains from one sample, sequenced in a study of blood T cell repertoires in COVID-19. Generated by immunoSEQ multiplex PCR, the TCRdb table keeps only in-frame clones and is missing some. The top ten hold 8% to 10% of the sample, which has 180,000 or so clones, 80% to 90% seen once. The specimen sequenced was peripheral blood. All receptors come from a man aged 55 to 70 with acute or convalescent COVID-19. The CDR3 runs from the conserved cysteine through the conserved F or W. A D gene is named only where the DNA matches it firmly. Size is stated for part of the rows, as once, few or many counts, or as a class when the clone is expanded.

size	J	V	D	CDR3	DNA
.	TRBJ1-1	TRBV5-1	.	CASSTTNTEAFF	TGCGCCAGCAGCACCACAAACACTGAAGCTTTCTTT
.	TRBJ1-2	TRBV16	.	CASSQSMGRLGNYGYTF	TGTGCCAGCAGCCAATCGATGGGCAGGCTTGGAAACTATGGCTACACCTTC
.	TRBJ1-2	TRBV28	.	CASSSTAPYGYTF	TGTGCCAGCAGTTCGACAGCCCCCTATGGCTACACCTTC
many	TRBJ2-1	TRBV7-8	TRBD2	CASSHSGSMNEQFF	TGTGCCAGCAGCCATAGCGGGAGTATGAATGAGCAGTTCTTC
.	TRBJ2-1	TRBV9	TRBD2	CASSVTSGTYNEQFF	TGTGCCAGCAGCGTTACTAGCGGAACCTACAATGAGCAGTTCTTC
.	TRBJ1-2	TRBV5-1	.	CASSYLTGTYGYTF	TGCGCCAGCAGCTACCTTACAGGGACCTATGGCTACACCTTC
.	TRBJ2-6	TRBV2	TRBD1	CASGTGPSGANVLTF	TGTGCCAGCGGGACAGGACCCTCTGGGGCCAACGTCCTGACTTTC
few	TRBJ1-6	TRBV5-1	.	CASSVGEVGSPLHF	TGCGCCAGCTCCGTGGGGGAGGTGGGATCACCCCTCCACTTT
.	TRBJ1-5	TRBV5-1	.	CASSLGTDHSNQPQHF	TGCGCCAGCAGCTTGGGAACAGATCATAGCAATCAGCCCCAGCATTTT
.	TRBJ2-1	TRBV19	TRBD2	CASSTLGTSGGYNEQFF	TGTGCCAGTAGTACACTAGGGACTAGCGGGGGTTACAATGAGCAGTTCTTC
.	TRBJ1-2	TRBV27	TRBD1	CASSQGQGARYTF	TGTGCCAGCAGTCAAGGACAGGGGGCGCGTTACACCTTC
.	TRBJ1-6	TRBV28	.	CASSFRVPLHF	TGTGCCAGCAGTTTCCGGGTGCCCCTCCACTTT
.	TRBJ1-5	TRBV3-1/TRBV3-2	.	CASGNGRNQPQHF	TGTGCCAGCGGAAATGGGAGAAATCAGCCCCAGCATTTT
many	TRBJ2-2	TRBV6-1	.	CASSEVSRGTGELFF	TGTGCCAGCAGTGAAGTGTCCAGGGGAACCGGGGAGCTGTTTTTT
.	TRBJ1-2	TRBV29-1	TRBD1	CSVDRHTF	TGCAGCGTGGACAGGCACACCTTC
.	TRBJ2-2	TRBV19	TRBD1	CASGVWTGNTGELFF	TGTGCCAGTGGTGTATGGACAGGGAACACCGGGGAGCTGTTTTTT
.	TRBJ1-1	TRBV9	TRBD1	CASSSRPQGSTEAFF	TGTGCCAGCAGCTCCCGACCACAGGGGAGCACTGAAGCTTTCTTT
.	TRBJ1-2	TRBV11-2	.	CASSPDSNYGYTF	TGTGCCAGCAGCCCCGACTCTAACTATGGCTACACCTTC